This T cell receptor (beta chain) was recovered during a study of blood T cells in healthy people across ages. The second PCR ran roughly 7 to 12 cycles with a sample-barcoded 5' primer and J-beta primers. Tagging of each cDNA molecule was performed by a template-switch adaptor with 12 random nucleotides. TCRdb re-derived calls from the 5' RACE reads in MiXCR, one entry per CDR3 protein. The repertoire has roughly 800,000 distinct CDR3 sequences, 55% to 75% of them found once; the top ten carry roughly 22%. The length of the CDR3 is 13 residues. Germline V gives CDR1 SGDLS, CDR2 YYNGEE. Trimming removed 3 bases at V and 10 bases at J, with 16 bases between.

Sequences were obtained from blood. The V gene is TRBV9, the J gene TRBJ1-1, with D possibly TRBD1 on 6 matching bases. This sequence was found in a man aged 25 to 40 in good health. The CDR3 DNA follows: TGTGCCAGCAGCGCCGGAGGGGGGGCTGGAGCTTTCTTT. Its protein is CASSAGGGAGAFF.